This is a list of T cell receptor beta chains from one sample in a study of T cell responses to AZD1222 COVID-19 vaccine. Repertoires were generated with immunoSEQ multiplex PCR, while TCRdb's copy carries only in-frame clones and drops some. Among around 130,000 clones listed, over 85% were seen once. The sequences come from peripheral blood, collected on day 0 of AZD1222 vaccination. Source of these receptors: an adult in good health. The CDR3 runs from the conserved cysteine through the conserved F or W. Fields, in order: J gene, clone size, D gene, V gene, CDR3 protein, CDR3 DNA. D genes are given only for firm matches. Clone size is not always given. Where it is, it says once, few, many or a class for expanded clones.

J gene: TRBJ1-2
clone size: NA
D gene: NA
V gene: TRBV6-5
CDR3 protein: CASSYEGRGNYGYTF
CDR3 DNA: TGTGCCAGCAGTTACGAGGGGAGGGGGAACTATGGCTACACCTTC

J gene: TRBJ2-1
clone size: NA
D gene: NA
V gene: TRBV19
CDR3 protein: CASSPRGREKNEQFF
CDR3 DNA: TGTGCCAGTAGCCCCAGGGGTAGGGAGAAGAATGAGCAGTTCTTC

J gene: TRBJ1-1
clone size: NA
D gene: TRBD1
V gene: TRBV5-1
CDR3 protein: CASSLAGTGEDEAFF
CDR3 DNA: TGCGCCAGCAGCTTAGCCGGGACAGGGGAGGATGAAGCTTTCTTT

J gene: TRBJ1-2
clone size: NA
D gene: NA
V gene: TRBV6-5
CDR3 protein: CASSFASVNYGYTF
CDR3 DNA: TGTGCCAGCAGTTTCGCGTCAGTTAACTATGGCTACACCTTC

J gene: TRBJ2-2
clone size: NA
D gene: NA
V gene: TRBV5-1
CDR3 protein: CASSLGQPTGELFF
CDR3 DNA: TGCGCCAGCAGCTTGGGACAGCCCACCGGGGAGCTGTTTTTT

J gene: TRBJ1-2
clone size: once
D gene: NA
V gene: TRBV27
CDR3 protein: CASSLRGSYGYTF
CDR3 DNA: TGTGCCAGCAGTTTAAGGGGGTCCTATGGCTACACCTTC

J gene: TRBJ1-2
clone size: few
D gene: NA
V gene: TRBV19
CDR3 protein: CASSMYREDGYTF
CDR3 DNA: TGTGCCAGTAGTATGTACAGGGAGGATGGCTACACCTTC

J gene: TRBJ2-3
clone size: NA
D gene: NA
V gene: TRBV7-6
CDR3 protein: CASSLEARAAGVGTQYF
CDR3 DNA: TGTGCCAGCAGCTTAGAGGCCAGAGCAGCCGGAGTAGGTACGCAGTATTTT

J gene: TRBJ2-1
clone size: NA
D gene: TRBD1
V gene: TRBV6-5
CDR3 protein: CASSPDRGRGNEQFF
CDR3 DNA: TGTGCCAGCAGCCCAGACAGGGGAAGGGGCAATGAGCAGTTCTTC

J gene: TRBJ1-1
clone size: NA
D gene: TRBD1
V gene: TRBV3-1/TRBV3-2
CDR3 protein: CASSQQTGMNTEAFF
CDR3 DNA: TGTGCCAGCAGCCAGCAGACAGGGATGAACACTGAAGCTTTCTTT

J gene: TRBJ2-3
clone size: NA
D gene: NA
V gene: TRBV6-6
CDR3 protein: CASRPDPSTDTQYF
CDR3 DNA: TGTGCCAGCAGGCCCGACCCCAGCACAGATACGCAGTATTTT

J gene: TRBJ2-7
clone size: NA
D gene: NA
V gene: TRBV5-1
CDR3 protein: CASSPLLEGAREQYF
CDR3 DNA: TGCGCCAGCAGCCCGCTTCTGGAGGGGGCGCGGGAGCAGTACTTC

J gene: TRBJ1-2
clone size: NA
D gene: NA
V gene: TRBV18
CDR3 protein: CASSQDGGYTF
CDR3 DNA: TGTGCCAGCTCACAGGACGGGGGCTACACCTTC

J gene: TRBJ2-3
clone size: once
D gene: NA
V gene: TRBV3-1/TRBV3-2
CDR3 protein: CASSQEMRAADTQYF
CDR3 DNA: TGTGCCAGCAGCCAAGAGATGCGGGCCGCGGATACGCAGTATTTT

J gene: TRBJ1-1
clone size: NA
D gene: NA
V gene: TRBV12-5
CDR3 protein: CASGLDGTDVYTEAFF
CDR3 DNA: TGTGCTAGTGGTTTGGACGGAACAGACGTTTACACTGAAGCTTTCTTT

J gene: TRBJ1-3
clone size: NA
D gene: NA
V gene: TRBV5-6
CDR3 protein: CASSLVGRESGNTIYF
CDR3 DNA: TGTGCCAGCAGCTTGGTTGGGAGGGAGTCCGGAAACACCATATATTTT

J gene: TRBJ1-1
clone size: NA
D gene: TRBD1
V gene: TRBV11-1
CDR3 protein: CASSLASGTGSTEAFF
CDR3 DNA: TGTGCCAGCAGCCTCGCTTCGGGGACAGGAAGCACTGAAGCTTTCTTT

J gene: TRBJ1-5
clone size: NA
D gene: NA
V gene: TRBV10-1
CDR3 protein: CASSENSNQPQHF
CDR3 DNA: TGCGCCAGCAGTGAGAATAGCAATCAGCCCCAGCATTTT

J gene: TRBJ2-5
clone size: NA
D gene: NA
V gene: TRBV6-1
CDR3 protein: CASSEWGREETQYF
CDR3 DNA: TGTGCCAGCAGTGAATGGGGGCGTGAAGAGACCCAGTACTTC

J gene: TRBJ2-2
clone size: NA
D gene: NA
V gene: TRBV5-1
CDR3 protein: CASSEGWEAGELFF
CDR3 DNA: TGCGCCAGCAGCGAGGGCTGGGAAGCCGGGGAGCTGTTTTTT

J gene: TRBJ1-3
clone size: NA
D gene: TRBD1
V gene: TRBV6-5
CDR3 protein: CASRGQAGSTIYF
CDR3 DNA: TGTGCCAGTCGCGGACAGGCAGGAAGCACCATATATTTT

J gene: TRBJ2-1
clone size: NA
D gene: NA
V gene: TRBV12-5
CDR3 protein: CASALGALSNEQFF
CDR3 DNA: TGTGCTAGTGCCCTGGGGGCCCTGAGCAATGAGCAGTTCTTC

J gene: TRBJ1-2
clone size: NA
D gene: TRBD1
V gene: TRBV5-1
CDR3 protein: CASSWTGGEDGYTF
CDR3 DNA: TGCGCCAGCAGCTGGACAGGGGGCGAGGATGGCTACACCTTC

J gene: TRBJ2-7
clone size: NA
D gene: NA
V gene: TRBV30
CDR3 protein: CAWSKGARSYEQYF
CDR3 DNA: TGTGCCTGGAGTAAAGGAGCCAGGTCCTACGAGCAGTACTTC

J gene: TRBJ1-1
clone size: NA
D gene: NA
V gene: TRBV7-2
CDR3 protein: CASSFGGQGYTEAFF
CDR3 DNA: TGTGCCAGCAGCTTCGGGGGGCAGGGGTACACTGAAGCTTTCTTT

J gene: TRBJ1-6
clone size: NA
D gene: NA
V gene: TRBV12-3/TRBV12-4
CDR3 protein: CASSQYLKAPLHF
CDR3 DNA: TGTGCCAGCTCCCAGTATTTAAAGGCACCCCTCCACTTT

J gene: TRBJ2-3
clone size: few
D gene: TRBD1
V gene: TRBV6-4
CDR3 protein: CASSDGQGADTQYF
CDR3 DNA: TGTGCCAGCAGTGACGGACAGGGGGCAGATACGCAGTATTTT

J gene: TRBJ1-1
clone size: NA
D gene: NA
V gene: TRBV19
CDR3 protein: CASSIIGRGTEAFF
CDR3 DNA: TGTGCCAGTAGTATAATAGGCAGGGGAACTGAAGCTTTCTTT

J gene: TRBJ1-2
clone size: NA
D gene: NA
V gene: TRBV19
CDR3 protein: CASLQGPANYGYTF
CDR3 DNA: TGTGCCAGTCTCCAGGGGCCCGCTAACTATGGCTACACCTTC

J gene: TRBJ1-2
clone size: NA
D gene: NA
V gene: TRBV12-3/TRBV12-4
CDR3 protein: CASSPWNNYGYTF
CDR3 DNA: TGTGCCAGCAGTCCGTGGAATAACTATGGCTACACCTTC

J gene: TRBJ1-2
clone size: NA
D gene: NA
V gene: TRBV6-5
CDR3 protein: CASLTAGVYGYTF
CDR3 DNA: TGTGCCAGCTTGACAGCGGGGGTCTATGGCTACACCTTC

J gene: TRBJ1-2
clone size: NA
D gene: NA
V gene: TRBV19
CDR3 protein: CASRTRGVANYGYTF
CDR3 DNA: TGTGCCAGTAGAACCAGGGGTGTTGCTAACTATGGCTACACCTTC

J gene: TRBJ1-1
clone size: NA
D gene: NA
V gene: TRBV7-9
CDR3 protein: CASSLEGGPRRSEAFF
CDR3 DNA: TGTGCCAGCAGCTTAGAGGGGGGACCCCGCAGGAGTGAAGCTTTCTTT

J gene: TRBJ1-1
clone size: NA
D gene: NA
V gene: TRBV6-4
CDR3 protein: CASSAEENTEAFF
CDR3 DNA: TGTGCCAGCAGTGCCGAGGAGAACACTGAAGCTTTCTTT

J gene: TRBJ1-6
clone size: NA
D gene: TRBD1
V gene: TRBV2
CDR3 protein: CASGQDNSPLHF
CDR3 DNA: TGTGCCAGCGGACAGGACAATTCACCCCTCCACTTT

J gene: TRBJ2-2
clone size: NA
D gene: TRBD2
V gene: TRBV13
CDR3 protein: CASSYWRSGAPGELFF
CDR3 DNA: TGTGCCAGCAGCTACTGGAGGAGCGGGGCCCCCGGGGAGCTGTTTTTT

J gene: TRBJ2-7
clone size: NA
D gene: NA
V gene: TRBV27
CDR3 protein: CASSLGGGHEQYF
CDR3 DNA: TGTGCCAGCAGTTTAGGGGGGGGCCACGAGCAGTACTTC

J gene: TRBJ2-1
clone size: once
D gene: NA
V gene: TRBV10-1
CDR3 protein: CASSEQGGARFNEQFF
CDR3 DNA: TGCGCCAGCAGTGAGCAGGGGGGGGCTCGTTTCAATGAGCAGTTCTTC

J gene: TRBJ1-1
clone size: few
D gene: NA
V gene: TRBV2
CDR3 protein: CASSGWTEAFF
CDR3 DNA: TGTGCCAGCAGTGGCTGGACTGAAGCTTTCTTT

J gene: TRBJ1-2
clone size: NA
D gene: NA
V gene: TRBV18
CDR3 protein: CASSPSLAELHYGYTF
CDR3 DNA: TGTGCCAGCTCACCAAGTTTGGCAGAACTTCACTATGGCTACACCTTC

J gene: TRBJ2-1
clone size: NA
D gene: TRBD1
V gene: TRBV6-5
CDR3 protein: CASSNRDRYNEQFF
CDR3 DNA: TGTGCCAGCAGTAACCGGGACAGATACAATGAGCAGTTCTTC

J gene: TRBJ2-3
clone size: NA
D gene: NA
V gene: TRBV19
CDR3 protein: CATEGGTDTQYF
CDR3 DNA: TGTGCCACCGAGGGGGGCACAGATACGCAGTATTTT

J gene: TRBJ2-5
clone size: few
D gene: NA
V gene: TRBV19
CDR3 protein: CASSIAGASSGETQYF
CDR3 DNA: TGTGCCAGTAGTATCGCTGGTGCCTCCTCGGGGGAGACCCAGTACTTC

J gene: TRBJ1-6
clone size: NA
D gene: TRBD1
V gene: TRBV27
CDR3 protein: CASSLSRDRVYSPLHF
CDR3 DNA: TGTGCCAGCAGTTTATCGAGAGACAGGGTCTATTCACCCCTCCACTTT

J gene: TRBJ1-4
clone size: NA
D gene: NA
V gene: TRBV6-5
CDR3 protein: CASSYLSSRGKLFF
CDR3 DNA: TGTGCCAGCAGTTATTTATCCTCTCGCGGTAAACTGTTTTTT

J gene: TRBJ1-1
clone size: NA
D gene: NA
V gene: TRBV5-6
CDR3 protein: CASSIRHHTEAFF
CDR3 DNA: TGTGCCAGCAGCATAAGACATCACACTGAAGCTTTCTTT

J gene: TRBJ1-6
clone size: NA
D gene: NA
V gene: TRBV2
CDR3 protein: CASSDRGFSPLHF
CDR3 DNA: TGTGCCAGCAGTGACAGGGGATTTTCACCCCTCCACTTT

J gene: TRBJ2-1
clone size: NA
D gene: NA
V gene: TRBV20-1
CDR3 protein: CSASGGWTNYNEQFF
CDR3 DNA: TGCAGTGCTAGTGGGGGTTGGACTAACTACAATGAGCAGTTCTTC

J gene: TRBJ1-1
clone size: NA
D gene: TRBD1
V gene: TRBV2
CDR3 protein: CASTWTGLRISAFF
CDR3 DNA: TGTGCCAGCACCTGGACAGGGCTAAGAATTAGTGCTTTCTTT

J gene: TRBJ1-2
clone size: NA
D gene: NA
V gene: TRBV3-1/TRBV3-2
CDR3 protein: CASSQGEEGYGYTF
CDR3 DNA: TGTGCCAGCAGCCAAGGGGAGGAGGGCTATGGCTACACCTTC

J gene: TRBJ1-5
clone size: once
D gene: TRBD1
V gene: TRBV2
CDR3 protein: CASSLQGAHNNQPQHF
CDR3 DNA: TGTGCCAGCAGTTTACAGGGGGCGCACAACAATCAGCCCCAGCATTTT

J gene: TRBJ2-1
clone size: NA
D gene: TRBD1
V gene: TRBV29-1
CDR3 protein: CSVGGLSEFF
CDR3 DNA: TGCAGCGTAGGGGGCCTCTCCGAGTTCTTC

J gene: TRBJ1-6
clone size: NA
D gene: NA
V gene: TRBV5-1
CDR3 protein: CASSLAGDSSYNSPLHF
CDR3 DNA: TGCGCCAGCAGCTTGGCGGGGGATAGCTCCTATAATTCACCCCTCCACTTT

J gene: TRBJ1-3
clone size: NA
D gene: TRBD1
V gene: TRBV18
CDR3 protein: CASSPSLPGGFGNTIYF
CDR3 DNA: TGTGCCAGCTCACCATCTCTGCCAGGGGGCTTTGGAAACACCATATATTTT

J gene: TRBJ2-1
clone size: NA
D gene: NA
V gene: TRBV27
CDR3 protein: CASSLSPRNEQFF
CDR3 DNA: TGTGCCAGCAGTTTATCTCCTAGGAATGAGCAGTTCTTC

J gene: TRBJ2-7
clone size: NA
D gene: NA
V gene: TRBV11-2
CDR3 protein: CASSLMSEGTGYEQYF
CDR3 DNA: TGTGCCAGCAGCTTAATGTCCGAGGGCACGGGGTACGAGCAGTACTTC

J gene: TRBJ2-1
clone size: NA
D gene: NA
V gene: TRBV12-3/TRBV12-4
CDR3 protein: CASTPTRAGEQFF
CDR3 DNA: TGTGCCAGCACCCCTACTAGGGCGGGTGAGCAGTTCTTC

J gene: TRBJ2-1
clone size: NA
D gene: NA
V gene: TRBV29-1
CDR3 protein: CSVEEPEQFF
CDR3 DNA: TGCAGCGTTGAGGAGCCTGAGCAGTTCTTC